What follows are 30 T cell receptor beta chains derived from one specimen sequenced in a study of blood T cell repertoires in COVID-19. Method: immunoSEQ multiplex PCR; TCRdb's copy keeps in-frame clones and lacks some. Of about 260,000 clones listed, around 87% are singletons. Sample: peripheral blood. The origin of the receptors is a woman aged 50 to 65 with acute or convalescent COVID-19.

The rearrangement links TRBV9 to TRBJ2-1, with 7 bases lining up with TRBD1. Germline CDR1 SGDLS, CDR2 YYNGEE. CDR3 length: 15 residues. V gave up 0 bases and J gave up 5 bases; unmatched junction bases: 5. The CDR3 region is CASSVGQGIDNEQFF. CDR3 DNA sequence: TGTGCCAGCAGCGTAGGACAGGGAATCGACAATGAGCAGTTCTTC.

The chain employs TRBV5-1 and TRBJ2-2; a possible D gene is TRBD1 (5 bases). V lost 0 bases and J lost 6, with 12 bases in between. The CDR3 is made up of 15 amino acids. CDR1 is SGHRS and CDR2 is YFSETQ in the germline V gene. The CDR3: CASSLVQGPAGELFF. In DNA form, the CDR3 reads TGCGCCAGCAGCTTGGTTCAGGGCCCGGCCGGGGAGCTGTTTTTT.

This CDR3 reads CASSFAGPVTDTQYF. CDR3 in DNA: TGTGCCAGCAGCTTTGCGGGACCCGTCACAGATACGCAGTATTTT. The gene calls are TRBV7-6 and TRBJ2-3; weak D call: TRBD2 (6 bases). Germline V CDR1 and CDR2: SGHVS, FNYEAQ. This CDR3 comprises 15 residues. Trimming took off 3 bases at V and 2 bases at J, with 12 bases between the two ends.

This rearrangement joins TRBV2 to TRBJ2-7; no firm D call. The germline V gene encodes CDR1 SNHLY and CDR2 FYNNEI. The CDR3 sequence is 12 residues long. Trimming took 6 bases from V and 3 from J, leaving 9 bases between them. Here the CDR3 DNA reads TGTGCCAGCAGGTGGCAGTTCTACGAGCAGTACTTC. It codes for CASRWQFYEQYF.

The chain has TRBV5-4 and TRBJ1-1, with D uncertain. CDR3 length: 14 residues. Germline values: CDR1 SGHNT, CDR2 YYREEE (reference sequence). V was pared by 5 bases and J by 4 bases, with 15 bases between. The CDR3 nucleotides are TGTGCCAGCAGACTCCGCGGCACGGCCACTGAAGCTTTCTTT. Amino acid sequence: CASRLRGTATEAFF.

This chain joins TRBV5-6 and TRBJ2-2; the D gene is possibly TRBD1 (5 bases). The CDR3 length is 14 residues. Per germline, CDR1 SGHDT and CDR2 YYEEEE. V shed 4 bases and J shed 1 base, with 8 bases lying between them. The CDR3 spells CASSPGRNTGELFF. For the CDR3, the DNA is TGTGCCAGCAGCCCAGGGCGGAACACCGGGGAGCTGTTTTTT.

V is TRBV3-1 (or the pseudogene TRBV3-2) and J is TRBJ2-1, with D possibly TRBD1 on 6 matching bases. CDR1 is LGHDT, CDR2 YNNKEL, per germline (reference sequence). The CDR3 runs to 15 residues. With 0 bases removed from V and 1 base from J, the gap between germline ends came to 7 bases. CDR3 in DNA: TGTGCCAGCAGCCAAGAGGGGGCGTCCTACAATGAGCAGTTCTTC. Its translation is CASSQEGASYNEQFF.

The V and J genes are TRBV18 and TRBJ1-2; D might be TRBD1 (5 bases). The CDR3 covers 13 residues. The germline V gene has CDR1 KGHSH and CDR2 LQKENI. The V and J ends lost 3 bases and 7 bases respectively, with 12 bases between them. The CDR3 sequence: CASSPAGDRGYTF. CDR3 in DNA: TGTGCCAGCTCACCCGCGGGGGATCGTGGCTACACCTTC.

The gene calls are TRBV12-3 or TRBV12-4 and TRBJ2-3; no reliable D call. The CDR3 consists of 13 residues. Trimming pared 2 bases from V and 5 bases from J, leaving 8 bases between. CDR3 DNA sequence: TGTGCCAGCAGTTTAAATCTCGGAGATACGCAGTATTTT. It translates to CASSLNLGDTQYF.

The CDR3 loop is CASSLDGRGTEAFF. CDR3 DNA: TGTGCCAGCAGTTTGGACGGCAGGGGGACTGAAGCTTTCTTT. V and J are TRBV27 and TRBJ1-1; 7 bases map to TRBD1. This CDR3 spans 14 amino acids. The germline V gene has CDR1 MNHEY and CDR2 SMNVEV (reference sequence). V lost 3 bases, J lost 5 bases, and 6 bases stayed unmatched.

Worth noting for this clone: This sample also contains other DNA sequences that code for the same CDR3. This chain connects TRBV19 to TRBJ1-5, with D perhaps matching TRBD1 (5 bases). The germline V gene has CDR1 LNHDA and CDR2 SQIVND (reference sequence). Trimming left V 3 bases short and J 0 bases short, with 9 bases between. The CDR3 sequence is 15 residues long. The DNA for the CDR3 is TGTGCCAGTAGTATCCCAGGGCTTAGCAATCAGCCCCAGCATTTT. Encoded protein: CASSIPGLSNQPQHF. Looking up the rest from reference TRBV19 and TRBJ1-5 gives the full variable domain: DGGITQSPKYLFRKEGQNVTLSCEQNLNHDAMYWYRQDPGQGLRLIYYSQIVNDFQKGDIAEGYSVSREKKESFPLTVTSAQKNPTAFYLCASSIPGLSNQPQHFGDGTRLSIL.

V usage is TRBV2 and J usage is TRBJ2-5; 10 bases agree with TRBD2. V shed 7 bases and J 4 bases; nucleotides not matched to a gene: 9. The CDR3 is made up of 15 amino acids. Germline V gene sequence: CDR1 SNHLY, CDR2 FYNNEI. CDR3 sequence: CASILAGVGGETQYF. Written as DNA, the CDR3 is TGTGCCAGCATTCTAGCGGGAGTTGGTGGAGAGACCCAGTACTTC.

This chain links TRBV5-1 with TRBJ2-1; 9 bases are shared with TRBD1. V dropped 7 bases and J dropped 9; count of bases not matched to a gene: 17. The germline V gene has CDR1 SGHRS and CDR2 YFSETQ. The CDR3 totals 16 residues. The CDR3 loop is CASRTAGTGNLGEQFF. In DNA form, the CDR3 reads TGCGCCAGCCGGACCGCCGGGACAGGGAATTTGGGTGAGCAGTTCTTC.

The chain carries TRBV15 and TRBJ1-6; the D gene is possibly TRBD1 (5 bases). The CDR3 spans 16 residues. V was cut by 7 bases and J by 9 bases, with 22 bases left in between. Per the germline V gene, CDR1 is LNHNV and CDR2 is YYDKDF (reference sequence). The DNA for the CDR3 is TGTGCCACCAATGGGGCGGTAGCAAGTAGAGGTTCACCCCTCCACTTT. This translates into CATNGAVASRGSPLHF.

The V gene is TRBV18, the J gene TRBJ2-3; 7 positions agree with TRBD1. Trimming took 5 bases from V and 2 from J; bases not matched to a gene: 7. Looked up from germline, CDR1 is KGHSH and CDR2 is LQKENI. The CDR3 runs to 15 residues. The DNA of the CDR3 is TGTGCCAGCTCAAGAGACAGGGTCGACACAGATACGCAGTATTTT. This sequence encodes CASSRDRVDTDTQYF.

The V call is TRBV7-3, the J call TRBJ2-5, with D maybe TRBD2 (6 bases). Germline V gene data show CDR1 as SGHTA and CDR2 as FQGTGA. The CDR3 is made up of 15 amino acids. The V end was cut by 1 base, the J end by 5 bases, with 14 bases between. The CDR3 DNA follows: TGTGCCAGCAGCTTAATTAATGGGGGAGGCGAGACCCAGTACTTC. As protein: CASSLINGGGETQYF.

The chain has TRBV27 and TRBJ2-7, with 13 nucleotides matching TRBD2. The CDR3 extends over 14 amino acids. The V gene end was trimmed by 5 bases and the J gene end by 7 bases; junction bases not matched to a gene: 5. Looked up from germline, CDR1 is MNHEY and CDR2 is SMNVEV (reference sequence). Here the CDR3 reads CASSPGLAGVEQYF. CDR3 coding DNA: TGTGCCAGCAGTCCCGGACTAGCGGGAGTGGAGCAGTACTTC.

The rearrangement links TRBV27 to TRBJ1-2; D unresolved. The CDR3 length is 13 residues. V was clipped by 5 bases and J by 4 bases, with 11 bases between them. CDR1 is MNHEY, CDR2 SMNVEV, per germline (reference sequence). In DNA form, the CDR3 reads TGTGCCAGCAGTACTGGTCGGTTCTATGGCTACACCTTC. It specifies CASSTGRFYGYTF.

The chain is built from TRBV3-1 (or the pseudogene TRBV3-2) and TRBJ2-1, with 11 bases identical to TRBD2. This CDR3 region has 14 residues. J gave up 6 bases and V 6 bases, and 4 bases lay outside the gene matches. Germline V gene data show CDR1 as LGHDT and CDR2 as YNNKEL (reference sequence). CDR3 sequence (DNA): TGTGCCAGCAGTACTAGCGGGAGTGGCAATGAGCAGTTCTTC. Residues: CASSTSGSGNEQFF.

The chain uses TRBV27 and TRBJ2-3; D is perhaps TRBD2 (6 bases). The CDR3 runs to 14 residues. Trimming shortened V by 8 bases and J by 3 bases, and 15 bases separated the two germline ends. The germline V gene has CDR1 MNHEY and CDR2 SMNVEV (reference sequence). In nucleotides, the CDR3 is TGTGCCAGCCAAACCCCGGAGGGGACAGATACGCAGTATTTT. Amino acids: CASQTPEGTDTQYF.

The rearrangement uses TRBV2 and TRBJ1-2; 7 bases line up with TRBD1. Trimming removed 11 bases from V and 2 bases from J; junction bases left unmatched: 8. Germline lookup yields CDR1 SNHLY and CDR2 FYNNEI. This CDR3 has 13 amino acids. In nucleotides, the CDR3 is TGTGCCGGCCATGGCAGGGGGAACTATGGCTACACCTTC. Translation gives CAGHGRGNYGYTF.

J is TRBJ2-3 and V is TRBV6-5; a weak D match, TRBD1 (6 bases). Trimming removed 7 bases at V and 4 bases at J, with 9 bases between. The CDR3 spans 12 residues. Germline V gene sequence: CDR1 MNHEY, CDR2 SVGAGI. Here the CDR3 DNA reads TGTGCCAGCAAACAGGGATCAGATACGCAGTATTTT. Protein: CASKQGSDTQYF.

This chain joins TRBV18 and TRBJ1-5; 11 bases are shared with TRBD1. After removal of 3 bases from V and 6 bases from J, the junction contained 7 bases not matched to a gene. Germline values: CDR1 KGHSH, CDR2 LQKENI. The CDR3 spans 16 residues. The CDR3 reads CASSPLPGQGVQPQHF. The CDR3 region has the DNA TGTGCCAGCTCACCGCTCCCGGGACAGGGGGTTCAGCCCCAGCATTTT.

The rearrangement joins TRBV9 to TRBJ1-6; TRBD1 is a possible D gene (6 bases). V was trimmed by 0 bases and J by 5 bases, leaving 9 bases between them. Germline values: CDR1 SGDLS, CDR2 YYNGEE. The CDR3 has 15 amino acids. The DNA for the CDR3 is TGTGCCAGCAGCGTAGGACGGACAGATAATTCACCCCTCCACTTT. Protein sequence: CASSVGRTDNSPLHF.

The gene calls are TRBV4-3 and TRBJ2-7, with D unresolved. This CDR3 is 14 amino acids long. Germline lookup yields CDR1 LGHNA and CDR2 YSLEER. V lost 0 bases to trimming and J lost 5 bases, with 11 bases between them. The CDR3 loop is CASSQDRPGDEQYF. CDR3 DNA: TGCGCCAGCAGCCAAGATAGGCCCGGAGACGAGCAGTACTTC.

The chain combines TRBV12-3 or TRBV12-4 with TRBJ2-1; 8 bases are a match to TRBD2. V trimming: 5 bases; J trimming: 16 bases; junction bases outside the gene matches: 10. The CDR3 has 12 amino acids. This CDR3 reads CASSLTSDGTFF. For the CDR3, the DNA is TGTGCCAGCAGTCTGACTAGCGATGGTACCTTCTTC.

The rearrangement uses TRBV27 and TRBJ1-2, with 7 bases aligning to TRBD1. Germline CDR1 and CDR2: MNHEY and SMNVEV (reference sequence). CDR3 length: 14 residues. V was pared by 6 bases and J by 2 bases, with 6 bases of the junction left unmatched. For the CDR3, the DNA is TGTGCCAGCAGGAGGGACAGTGCCAACTATGGCTACACCTTC. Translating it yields CASRRDSANYGYTF.

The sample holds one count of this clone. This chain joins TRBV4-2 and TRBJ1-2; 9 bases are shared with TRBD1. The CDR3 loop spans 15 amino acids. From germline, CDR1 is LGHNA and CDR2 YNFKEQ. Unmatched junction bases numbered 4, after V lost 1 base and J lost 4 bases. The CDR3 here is CASSQAGTGTYGYTF. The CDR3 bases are TGTGCCAGCAGCCAAGCCGGGACAGGGACCTATGGCTACACCTTC.

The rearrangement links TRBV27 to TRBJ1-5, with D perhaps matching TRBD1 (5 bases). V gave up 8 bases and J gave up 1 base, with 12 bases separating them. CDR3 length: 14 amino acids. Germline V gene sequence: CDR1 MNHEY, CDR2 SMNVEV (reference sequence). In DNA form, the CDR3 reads TGTGCCAGCGGGAAGACAGAGAGCAATCAGCCCCAGCATTTT. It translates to CASGKTESNQPQHF.

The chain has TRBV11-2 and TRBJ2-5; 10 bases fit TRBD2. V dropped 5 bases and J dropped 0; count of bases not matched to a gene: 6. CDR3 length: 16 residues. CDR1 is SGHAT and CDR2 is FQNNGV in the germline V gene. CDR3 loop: CASSGILAGYQETQYF. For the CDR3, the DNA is TGTGCCAGCAGCGGGATACTAGCGGGGTACCAAGAGACCCAGTACTTC.